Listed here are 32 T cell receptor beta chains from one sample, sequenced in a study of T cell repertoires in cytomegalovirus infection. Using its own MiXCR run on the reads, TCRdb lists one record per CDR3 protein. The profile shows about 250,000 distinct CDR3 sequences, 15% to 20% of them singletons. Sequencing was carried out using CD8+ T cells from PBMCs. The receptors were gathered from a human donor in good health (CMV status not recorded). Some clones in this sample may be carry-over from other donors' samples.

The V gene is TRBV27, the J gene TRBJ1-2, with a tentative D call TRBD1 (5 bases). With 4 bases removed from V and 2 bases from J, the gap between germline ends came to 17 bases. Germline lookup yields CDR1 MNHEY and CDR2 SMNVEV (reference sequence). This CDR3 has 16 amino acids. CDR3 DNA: TGTGCCAGCAGTTCCGTACAGTTTGGGGGGAACTATGGCTACACCTTC. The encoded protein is CASSSVQFGGNYGYTF.

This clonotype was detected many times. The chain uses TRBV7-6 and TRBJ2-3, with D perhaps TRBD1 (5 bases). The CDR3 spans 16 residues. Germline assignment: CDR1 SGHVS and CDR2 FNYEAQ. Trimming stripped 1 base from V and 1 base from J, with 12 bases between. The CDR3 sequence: CASSLEGNFRTDTQYF. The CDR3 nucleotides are TGTGCCAGCAGCTTAGAGGGGAACTTTCGCACAGATACGCAGTATTTT.

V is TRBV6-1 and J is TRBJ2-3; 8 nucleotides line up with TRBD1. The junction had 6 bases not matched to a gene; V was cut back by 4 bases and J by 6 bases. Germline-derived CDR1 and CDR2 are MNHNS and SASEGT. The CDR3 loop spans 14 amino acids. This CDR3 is CASSADRVSDTQYF. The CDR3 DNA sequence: TGTGCCAGCAGTGCGGACAGGGTATCCGATACGCAGTATTTT.

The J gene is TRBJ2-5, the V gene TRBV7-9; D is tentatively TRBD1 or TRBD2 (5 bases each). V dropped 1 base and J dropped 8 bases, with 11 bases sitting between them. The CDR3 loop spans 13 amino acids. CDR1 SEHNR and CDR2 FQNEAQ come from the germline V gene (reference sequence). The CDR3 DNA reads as TGTGCCAGCAGCTTAGATGGGGGTTACACCCAGTACTTC. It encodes CASSLDGGYTQYF.

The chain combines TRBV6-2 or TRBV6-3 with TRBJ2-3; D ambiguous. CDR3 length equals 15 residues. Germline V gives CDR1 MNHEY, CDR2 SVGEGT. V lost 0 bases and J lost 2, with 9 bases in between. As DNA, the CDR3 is TGTGCCAGCAGTTACTCGATTACGAACACAGATACGCAGTATTTT. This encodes CASSYSITNTDTQYF.

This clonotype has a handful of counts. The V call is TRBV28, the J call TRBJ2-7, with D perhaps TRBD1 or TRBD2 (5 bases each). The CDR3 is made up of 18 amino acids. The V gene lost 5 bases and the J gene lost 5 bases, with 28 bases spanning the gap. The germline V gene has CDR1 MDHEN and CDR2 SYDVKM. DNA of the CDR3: TGTGCCAGCAGTGCATTGGGACCTGTACAGGCCCGGGGCAACGAGCAGTACTTC. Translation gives CASSALGPVQARGNEQYF.

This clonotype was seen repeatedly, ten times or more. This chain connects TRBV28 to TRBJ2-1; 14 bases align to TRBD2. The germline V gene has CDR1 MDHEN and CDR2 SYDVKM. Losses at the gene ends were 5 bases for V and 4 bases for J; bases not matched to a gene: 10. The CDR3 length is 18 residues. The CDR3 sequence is CASSHTGGTSGGYNEQFF. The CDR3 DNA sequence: TGTGCCAGCAGTCACACAGGGGGGACTAGCGGGGGATACAATGAGCAGTTCTTC.

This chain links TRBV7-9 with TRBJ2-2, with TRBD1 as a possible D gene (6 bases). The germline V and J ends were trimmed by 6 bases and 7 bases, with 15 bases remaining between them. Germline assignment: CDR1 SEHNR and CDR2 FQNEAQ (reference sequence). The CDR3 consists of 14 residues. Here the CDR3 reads CASREGTRLGELFF. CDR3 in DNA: TGTGCCAGCAGAGAAGGGACAAGACTCGGGGAGCTGTTTTTT.

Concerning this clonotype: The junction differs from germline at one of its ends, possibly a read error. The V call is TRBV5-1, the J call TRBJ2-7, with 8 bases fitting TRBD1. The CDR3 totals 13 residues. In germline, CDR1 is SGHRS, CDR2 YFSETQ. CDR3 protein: CVSRTGSFNEQYF. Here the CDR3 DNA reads TGCGTCAGCAGGACAGGGTCGTTCAACGAGCAGTACTTC.

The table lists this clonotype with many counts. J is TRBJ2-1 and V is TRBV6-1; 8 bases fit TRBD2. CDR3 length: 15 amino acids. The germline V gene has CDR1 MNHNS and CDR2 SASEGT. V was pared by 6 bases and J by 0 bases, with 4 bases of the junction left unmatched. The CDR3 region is CASRAGTSSYNEQFF. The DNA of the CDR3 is TGTGCCAGCAGGGCCGGGACTAGCTCCTACAATGAGCAGTTCTTC.

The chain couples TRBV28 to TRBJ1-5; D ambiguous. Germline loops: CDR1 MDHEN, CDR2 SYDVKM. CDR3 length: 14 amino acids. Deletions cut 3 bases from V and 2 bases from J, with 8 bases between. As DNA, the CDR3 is TGTGCCAGCAGTTTTTTTTACGGCAATCAGCCCCAGCATTTT. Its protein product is CASSFFYGNQPQHF.

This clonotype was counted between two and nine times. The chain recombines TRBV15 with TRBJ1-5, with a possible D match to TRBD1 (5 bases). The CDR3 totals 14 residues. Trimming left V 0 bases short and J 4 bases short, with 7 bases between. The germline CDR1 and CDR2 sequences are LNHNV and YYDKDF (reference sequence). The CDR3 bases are TGTGCCACCAGCAGAGATCGGGGGAATCAGCCCCAGCATTTT. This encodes CATSRDRGNQPQHF.

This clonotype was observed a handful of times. As DNA, the CDR3 is TGTGCCAGCAGCCAGACAGGAGGGACTGAAGCTTTCTTT. Its translation: CASSQTGGTEAFF. This chain links TRBV27 with TRBJ1-1, with a tentative D call TRBD1 (6 bases). The CDR3 spans 13 residues. Trimming took off 6 bases at V and 5 bases at J, with 13 bases between the two ends. Germline V CDR1 and CDR2: MNHEY, SMNVEV (reference sequence).

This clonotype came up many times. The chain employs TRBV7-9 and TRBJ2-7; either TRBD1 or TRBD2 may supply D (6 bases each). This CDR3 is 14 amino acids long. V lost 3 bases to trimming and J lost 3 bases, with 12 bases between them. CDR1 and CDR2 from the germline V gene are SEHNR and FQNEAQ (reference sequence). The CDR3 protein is CASSFPGGSYEQYF. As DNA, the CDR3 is TGTGCCAGCAGCTTCCCCGGGGGCAGCTACGAGCAGTACTTC.

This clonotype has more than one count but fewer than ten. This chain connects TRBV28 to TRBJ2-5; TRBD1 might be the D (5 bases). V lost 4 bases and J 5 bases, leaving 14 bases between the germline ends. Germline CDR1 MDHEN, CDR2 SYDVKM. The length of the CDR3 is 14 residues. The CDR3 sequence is CASSYKGALETQYF. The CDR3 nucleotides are TGTGCCAGCAGTTACAAAGGGGCTTTGGAGACCCAGTACTTC.

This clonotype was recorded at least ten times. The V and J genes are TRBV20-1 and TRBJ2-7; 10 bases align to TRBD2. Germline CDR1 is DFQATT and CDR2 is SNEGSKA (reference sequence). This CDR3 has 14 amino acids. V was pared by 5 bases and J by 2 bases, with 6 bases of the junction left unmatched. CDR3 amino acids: CSAYSSGGTYEQYF. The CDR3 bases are TGCAGTGCTTACTCTAGCGGGGGTACCTACGAGCAGTACTTC.

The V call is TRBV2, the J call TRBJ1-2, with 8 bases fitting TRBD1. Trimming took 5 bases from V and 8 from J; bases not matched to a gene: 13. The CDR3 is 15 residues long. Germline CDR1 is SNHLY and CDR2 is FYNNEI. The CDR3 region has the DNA TGTGCCAGCAGTTTTGGACAGGGACCATCGAGGGGCTACACCTTC. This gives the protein CASSFGQGPSRGYTF.

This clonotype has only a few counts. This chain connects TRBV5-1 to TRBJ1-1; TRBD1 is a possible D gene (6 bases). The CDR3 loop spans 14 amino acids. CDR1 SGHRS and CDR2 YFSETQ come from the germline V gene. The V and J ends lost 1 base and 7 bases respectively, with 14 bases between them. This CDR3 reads CASSLRGGPNEAFF. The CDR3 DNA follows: TGCGCCAGCAGCTTGAGGGGGGGCCCGAATGAAGCTTTCTTT.

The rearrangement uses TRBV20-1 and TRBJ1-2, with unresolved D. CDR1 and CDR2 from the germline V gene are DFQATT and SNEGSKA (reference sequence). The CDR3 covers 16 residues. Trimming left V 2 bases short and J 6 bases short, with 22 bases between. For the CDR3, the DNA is TGCAGTGCTAGATTAAGGAGAGGGCCCCTCGGAGATGGCTACACCTTC. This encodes CSARLRRGPLGDGYTF.

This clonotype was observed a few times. CDR3 sequence (DNA): TGTGCCAGCAGCCAAGTGAACAGCTACGAGCAGTACTTC. Protein: CASSQVNSYEQYF. The J gene is TRBJ2-7, the V gene TRBV14; D gene uncertain. The germline V gene encodes CDR1 SGHDN and CDR2 FVKESK. The V gene lost 1 base and the J gene lost 3 bases, with 7 bases spanning the gap. The CDR3 extends over 13 amino acids.

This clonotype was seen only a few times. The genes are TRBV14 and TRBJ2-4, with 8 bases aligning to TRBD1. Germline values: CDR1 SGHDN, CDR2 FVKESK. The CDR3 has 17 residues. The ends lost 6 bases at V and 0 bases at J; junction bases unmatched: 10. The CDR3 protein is CASSTNFQGAAKNIQYF. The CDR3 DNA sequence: TGTGCCAGCAGTACCAACTTCCAGGGGGCAGCCAAAAACATTCAGTACTTC. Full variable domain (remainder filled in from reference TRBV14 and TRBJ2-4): EAGVTQFPSHSVIEKGQTVTLRCDPISGHDNLYWYRRVMGKEIKFLLHFVKESKQDESGMPNNRFLAERTGGTYSTLKVQPAELEDSGVYFCASSTNFQGAAKNIQYFGAGTRLSVL.

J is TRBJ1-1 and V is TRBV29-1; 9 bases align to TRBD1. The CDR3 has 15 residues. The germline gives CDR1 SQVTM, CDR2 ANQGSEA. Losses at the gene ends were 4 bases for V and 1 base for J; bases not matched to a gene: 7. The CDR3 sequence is CSVVLGQGPNTEAFF. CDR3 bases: TGCAGCGTTGTTTTGGGACAGGGACCGAACACTGAAGCTTTCTTT.

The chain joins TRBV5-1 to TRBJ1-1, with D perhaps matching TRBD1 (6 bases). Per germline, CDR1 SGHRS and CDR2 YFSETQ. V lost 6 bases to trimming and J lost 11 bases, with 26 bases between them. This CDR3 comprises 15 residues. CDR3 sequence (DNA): TGCGCCAGCACCCAGGGGACGAATGAAGGGGGTGCGGCTTTCTTT. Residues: CASTQGTNEGGAAFF.

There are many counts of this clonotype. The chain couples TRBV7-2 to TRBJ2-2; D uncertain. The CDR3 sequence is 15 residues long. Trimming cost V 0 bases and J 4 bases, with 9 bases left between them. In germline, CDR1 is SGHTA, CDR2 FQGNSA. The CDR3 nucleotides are TGTGCCAGCAGCTTAGCGGAGAGAGGCACCGGGGAGCTGTTTTTT. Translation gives CASSLAERGTGELFF.

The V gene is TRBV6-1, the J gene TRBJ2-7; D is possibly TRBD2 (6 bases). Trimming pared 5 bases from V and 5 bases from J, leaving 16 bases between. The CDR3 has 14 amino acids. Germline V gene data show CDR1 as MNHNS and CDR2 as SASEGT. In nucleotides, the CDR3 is TGTGCCAGCAGTTACGGGACTGGTGTGAACGAGCAGTACTTC. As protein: CASSYGTGVNEQYF.

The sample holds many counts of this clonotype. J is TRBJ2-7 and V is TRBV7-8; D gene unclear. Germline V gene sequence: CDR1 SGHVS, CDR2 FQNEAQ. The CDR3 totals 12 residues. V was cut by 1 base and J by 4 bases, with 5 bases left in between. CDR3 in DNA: TGTGCCAGCAGCTTAGTTGGGTACGAGCAGTACTTC. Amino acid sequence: CASSLVGYEQYF.

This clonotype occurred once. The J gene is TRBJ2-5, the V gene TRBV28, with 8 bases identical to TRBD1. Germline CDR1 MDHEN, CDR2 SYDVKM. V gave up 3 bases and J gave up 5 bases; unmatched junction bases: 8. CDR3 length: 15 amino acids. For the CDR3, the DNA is TGTGCCAGCAGTTTGCCAGGGGGCTCAGGGGAGACCCAGTACTTC. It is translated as CASSLPGGSGETQYF.

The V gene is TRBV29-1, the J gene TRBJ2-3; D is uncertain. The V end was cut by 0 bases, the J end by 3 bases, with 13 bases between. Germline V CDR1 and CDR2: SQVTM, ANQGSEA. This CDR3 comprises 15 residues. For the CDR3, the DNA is TGCAGCGTTGAAGAAGAAGGCAGTCGGACAGATACGCAGTATTTT. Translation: CSVEEEGSRTDTQYF.

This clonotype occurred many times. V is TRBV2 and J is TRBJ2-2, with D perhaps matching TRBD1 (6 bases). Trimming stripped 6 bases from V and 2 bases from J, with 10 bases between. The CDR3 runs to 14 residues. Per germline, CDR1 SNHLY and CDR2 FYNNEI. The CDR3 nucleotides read TGTGCCAGCAGGACAGGAAAAAACACCGGGGAGCTGTTTTTT. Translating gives CASRTGKNTGELFF.

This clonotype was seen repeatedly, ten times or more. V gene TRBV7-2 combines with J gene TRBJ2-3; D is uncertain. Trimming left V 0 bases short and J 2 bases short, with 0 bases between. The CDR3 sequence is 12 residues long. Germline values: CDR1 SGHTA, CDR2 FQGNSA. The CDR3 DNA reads TGTGCCAGCAGCTTAGCCACAGATACGCAGTATTTT. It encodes CASSLATDTQYF.

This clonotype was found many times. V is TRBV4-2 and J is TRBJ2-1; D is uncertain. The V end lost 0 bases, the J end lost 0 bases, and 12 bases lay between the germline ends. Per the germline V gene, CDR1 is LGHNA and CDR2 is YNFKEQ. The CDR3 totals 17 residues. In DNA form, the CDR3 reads TGTGCCAGCAGCCAAGACACCTCAGTAAGCTCCTACAATGAGCAGTTCTTC. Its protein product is CASSQDTSVSSYNEQFF.

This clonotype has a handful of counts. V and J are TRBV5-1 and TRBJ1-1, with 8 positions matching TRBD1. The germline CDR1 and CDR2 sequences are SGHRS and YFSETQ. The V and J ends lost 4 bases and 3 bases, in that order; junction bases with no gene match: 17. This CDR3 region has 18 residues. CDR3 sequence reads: CASSLETPGQEWDTEAFF. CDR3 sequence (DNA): TGCGCCAGCAGCCTGGAGACCCCGGGACAGGAATGGGACACTGAAGCTTTCTTT.